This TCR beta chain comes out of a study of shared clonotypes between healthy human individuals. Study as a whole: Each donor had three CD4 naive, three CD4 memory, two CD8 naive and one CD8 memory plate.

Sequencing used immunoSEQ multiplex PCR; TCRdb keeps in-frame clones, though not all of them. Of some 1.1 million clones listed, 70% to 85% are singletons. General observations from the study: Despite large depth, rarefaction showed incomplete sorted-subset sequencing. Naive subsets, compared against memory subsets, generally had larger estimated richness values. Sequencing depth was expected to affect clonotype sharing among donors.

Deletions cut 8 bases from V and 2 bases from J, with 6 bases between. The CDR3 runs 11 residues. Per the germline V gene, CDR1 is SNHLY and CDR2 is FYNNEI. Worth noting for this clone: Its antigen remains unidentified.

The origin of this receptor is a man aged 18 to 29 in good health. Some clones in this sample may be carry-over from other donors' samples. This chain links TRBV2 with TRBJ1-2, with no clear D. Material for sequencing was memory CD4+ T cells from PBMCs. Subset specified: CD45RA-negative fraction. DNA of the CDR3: TGTGCCAGCGGGAGGAACTATGGCTACACCTTC. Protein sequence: CASGRNYGYTF.